This TCR beta chain was captured in a study of shared T cell receptors in the human thymus. This clone was detected once. V shed 6 bases, J shed 6 bases, and the junction held 19 bases outside the gene matches. Germline assignment: CDR1 SGHNT and CDR2 YYREEE (reference sequence). The CDR3 totals 17 residues. The assay was immunoSEQ multiplex PCR, and TCRdb's table has in-frame clones only and misses some. There are 700,000 to 750,000 clones in the sample; around 85% occur only once, and 0.0095% to 0.011% lies in the top ten. The same data also contributed to another study, on human thymus T cells. This second study says: Resections from corrective heart surgery supplied the thymus tissue. Seemingly biased V and J gene usage marked thymic and blood repertoires. Related research described thymic repertoires that were highly overlapping among unrelated individuals.

This receptor was obtained from a girl under three years old with a congenital heart defect. This chain links TRBV5-4 with TRBJ1-1; 8 bases are shared with TRBD1. Sequencing input: thymocytes. Here the CDR3 reads CASKGRRSSGGDAEAFF. CDR3 sequence (DNA): TGTGCCAGCAAAGGGCGGAGATCCTCAGGGGGCGATGCTGAAGCTTTCTTT.